The rows below give T cell receptor beta chains drawn from one sample of a study of cytomegalovirus exposure and HLA in healthy donors. The assay was immunoSEQ multiplex PCR, and TCRdb's table has in-frame clones only and misses some. This table has roughly 140,000 clones, roughly 80% appearing once. The sequencing sample was made of PBMCs. Every receptor here comes from a young man in good health and CMV-seronegative. Both conserved end residues are part of each CDR3.

TRBJ2-1 | TRBV5-1 | CASSLVVTSGYNEQFF
TRBJ2-3 | TRBV19 | CASSLRLASSPYPTDTQYF
TRBJ2-7 | TRBV6-1 | CASSDRTSGRAEQYF
TRBJ2-1 | TRBV7-2 | CASSWGRSGGPFF
TRBJ2-7 | TRBV30 | CAWSGQGSYEQYF
TRBJ2-2 | TRBV28 | CASALLGQGKNTGELFF
TRBJ2-7 | TRBV6-1 | CASSEGPGQVVRHPYEQYF
TRBJ1-5 | TRBV5-1 | CASSPGGHNQPQHF
TRBJ1-2 | TRBV27 | CASSRQDNYGYTF
TRBJ1-2 | TRBV27 | CASSPRTDAGYTF
TRBJ2-1 | TRBV4-1 | CASSPGLADYNEQFF
TRBJ1-2 | TRBV2 | CASSRTDGYTF
TRBJ1-4 | TRBV19 | CASSPRQGREKLFF
TRBJ1-4 | TRBV4-1 | CASSQGQVNEKLFF
TRBJ1-6 | TRBV28 | CASSLGRGYSPLHF
TRBJ2-1 | TRBV9 | CASNGDRRQGLYNEQFF
TRBJ1-3 | TRBV21-1 | CASSERIYRDGSSGNTIYF
TRBJ2-2 | TRBV18 | CASSPGQGATGELFF
TRBJ1-2 | TRBV4-3 | CASSPGTGYNYGYTF
TRBJ2-1 | TRBV10-3 | CAILASGSRHNEQFF
TRBJ1-1 | TRBV7-9 | CASSPSGGDTEAFF
TRBJ1-6 | TRBV2 | CASSDNPNSPLHF
TRBJ1-3 | TRBV27 | CASSWGVGNTIYF
TRBJ2-7 | TRBV27 | CASSSGTGLEYEQYF
TRBJ1-1 | TRBV7-9 | CASSPRSLTEAFF
TRBJ2-3 | TRBV18 | CASSPPGTDTQYF
TRBJ1-2 | TRBV7-8 | CASSLAGVGTYYGYTF
TRBJ2-7 | TRBV30 | CAWSGGRVYEQYF
TRBJ2-7 | TRBV2 | CASSEGITGVPYEQYF
TRBJ2-5 | TRBV5-1 | CASSSRRETQYF
TRBJ2-7 | TRBV14 | CASSQFWRESYEQYF